This passage covers 2 T cell receptor beta chains from one sample sequenced in a study of blood T cell repertoires in COVID-19. Clones were read by immunoSEQ multiplex PCR, and TCRdb kept only the in-frame ones, dropping some. Of roughly 150,000 clones in the sample, 82% were seen once. Sequenced input: peripheral blood. Receptor source: a woman over 75 with active or convalescent COVID-19.

This chain joins TRBV29-1 and TRBJ2-1, with 11 bases identical to TRBD2. The CDR3 loop spans 18 amino acids. The germline gives CDR1 SQVTM, CDR2 ANQGSEA. J was trimmed by 7 bases and V by 7 bases; bases with no gene match: 21. The CDR3 sequence is CSAERPGRGIAGGNEQFF. DNA of the CDR3: TGCAGCGCGGAACGGCCAGGACGAGGGATAGCGGGAGGGAATGAGCAGTTCTTC.

The V and J genes are TRBV30 and TRBJ1-2; TRBD1 matches 8 bases. Trimming took 2 bases from V and 8 from J; bases not matched to a gene: 13. Germline V lookup: CDR1 GTSNPN, CDR2 SVGIG (reference sequence). The CDR3 has 15 amino acids. CDR3 nucleotide sequence: TGTGCCTGGAGTCCGACTCGCAGGGGGCTACGAGGCTACACCTTC. Amino acid sequence: CAWSPTRRGLRGYTF.